Below, 21 T cell receptor beta chains from the same sample are listed, as sequenced in a study of blood T cells in healthy people across ages. The authors ran a second PCR of about 6 to 12 cycles using a sample-barcoded 5' primer and a J-beta primer mix. A single record per CDR3 protein comes from TCRdb applying MiXCR to the 5' RACE reads. The sample comprises over 600,000 distinct CDR3 sequences, around 21% of which are singletons, and more than 3% rests with the top ten. Sequenced: blood. The receptors originated from a man in his 70s in good health.

The chain links TRBV20-1 to TRBJ1-2; perhaps TRBD1 as D (6 bases). Per germline, CDR1 DFQATT and CDR2 SNEGSKA (reference sequence). The CDR3 is 14 residues long. Trimming pared 0 bases from V and 5 bases from J, leaving 13 bases between. The CDR3 nucleotides read TGCAGTGCTAGAGATTTCGGCAGGGGATATGGCTACACCTTC. It codes for CSARDFGRGYGYTF.

This clonotype was seen a single time. The CDR3 end shows no conserved phenylalanine or tryptophan, and so a read error is likely. V and J are TRBV12-3 or TRBV12-4 and TRBJ2-3, with TRBD2 matching 13 bases. V was clipped by 8 bases and J by 5 bases; unmatched bases: 4. The CDR3 sequence is 14 residues long. The CDR3 DNA is TGTGCCAGCCGGACTAGCGGGAGTGGAGATACGCAGTATTCT. Protein sequence: CASRTSGSGDTQYS.

This clonotype was detected only a few times. V gene TRBV5-1 combines with J gene TRBJ2-5, with TRBD2 matching 8 bases. TRBJ2-7 explains the end of the DNA better; the J call may be wrong. CDR3 length: 14 amino acids. Germline V gene lookup returns CDR1 SGHRS and CDR2 YFSETQ. The CDR3 DNA follows: TGCGCCAGCAGCTTGCAGCGGGAGCGGGACGAGCAGTACTTC. Its translation is CASSLQRERDEQYF.

There are many counts of this clonotype. The V gene is TRBV2, the J gene TRBJ2-1; D is uncertain. Looked up from germline, CDR1 is SNHLY and CDR2 is FYNNEI. There are 12 residues in the CDR3. Trimming pared 2 bases from V and 6 bases from J, leaving 5 bases between. CDR3 in amino acids: CASSEYPNEQFF. The CDR3 coding sequence is TGTGCCAGCAGTGAATACCCCAATGAGCAGTTCTTC.

This clonotype was seen once. The chain couples TRBV7-8 to TRBJ2-3, with TRBD2 matching 12 bases. Trimming at V came to 1 base and at J to 3 bases, leaving 8 bases not matched to a gene. The CDR3 has 18 residues. Germline CDR1 reads SGHVS; CDR2 reads FQNEAQ. CDR3 nucleotide sequence: TGTGCCAGCAGCTTAGTTGCGGGACTAGCGGGCAGGACAGATACGCAGTATTTT. Its translation: CASSLVAGLAGRTDTQYF.

The chain combines TRBV19 with TRBJ1-4; D call uncertain. Germline values: CDR1 LNHDA, CDR2 SQIVND (reference sequence). The CDR3 contains 14 residues. The V end lost 2 bases, the J end lost 5 bases, and 9 bases lay between the germline ends. This CDR3 is CASSINHANEKLFF. CDR3 nucleotide sequence: TGTGCCAGTAGTATAAACCATGCCAATGAAAAACTGTTTTTT. The variable domain in full, with the rest retrieved from reference TRBV19 and TRBJ1-4, is DGGITQSPKYLFRKEGQNVTLSCEQNLNHDAMYWYRQDPGQGLRLIYYSQIVNDFQKGDIAEGYSVSREKKESFPLTVTSAQKNPTAFYLCASSINHANEKLFFGSGTQLSVL.

This chain joins TRBV12-3 or TRBV12-4 and TRBJ1-1; TRBD1 matches 8 bases. J lost 0 bases, V lost 7 bases, and 4 bases had no gene match. The length of the CDR3 is 14 residues. The chain's CDR3 is CASIETGVNTEAFF. The CDR3 DNA is TGTGCCAGCATCGAGACAGGGGTGAACACTGAAGCTTTCTTT.

This sequence joins TRBV12-3 or TRBV12-4 and TRBJ2-1; TRBD2 matches at 8 bases. The J segment lost 5 bases and the V segment lost 7 bases, leaving 10 bases of the junction unmatched. The length of the CDR3 is 15 residues. CDR3 DNA: TGTGCCAGCACCCTTGAGACTAGCGAAAACAATGAGCAGTTCTTC. Its translation: CASTLETSENNEQFF.

In its sample, this clonotype was seen many times. The chain employs TRBV29-1 and TRBJ2-2; maybe TRBD1 (6 bases). The V gene's germline CDR1 is SQVTM and CDR2 ANQGSEA. This CDR3 contains 13 residues. V lost 7 bases, J lost 1 base, and 10 bases lay in between. In nucleotides, the CDR3 is TGCAGCGGGATGGGACAGAACACCGGGGAGCTGTTTTTT. Translation: CSGMGQNTGELFF.

This clonotype was picked up a small number of times. V and J are TRBV29-1 and TRBJ2-3, with 8 bases matching TRBD2. Trimming at V came to 7 bases and at J to 2 bases, leaving 5 bases not matched to a gene. Germline CDR1 reads SQVTM; CDR2 reads ANQGSEA. The CDR3 runs to 13 residues. The CDR3 loop is CSALSGNTDTQYF. In nucleotides, the CDR3 is TGCAGCGCCCTTAGCGGGAACACAGATACGCAGTATTTT.

This clonotype was recorded at least ten times. The rearrangement links TRBV14 to TRBJ2-5; no firm D call. V lost 0 bases to trimming and J lost 5 bases, with 10 bases between them. Germline CDR1 is SGHDN and CDR2 is FVKESK. This CDR3 has 14 residues. This CDR3 reads CASSQDLVRETQYF. Written as DNA, the CDR3 is TGTGCCAGCAGCCAAGATCTAGTGAGGGAGACCCAGTACTTC. The full variable domain, completed using reference TRBV14 and TRBJ2-5, is EAGVTQFPSHSVIEKGQTVTLRCDPISGHDNLYWYRRVMGKEIKFLLHFVKESKQDESGMPNNRFLAERTGGTYSTLKVQPAELEDSGVYFCASSQDLVRETQYFGPGTRLLVL.

The sample holds many counts of this clonotype. The junction does not match germline at one end; this may be a read error. Here the CDR3 reads CASSGGSYEQYF. The CDR3 DNA follows: TGCGCCAGCAGCGGAGGGAGCTACGAGCAGTACTTC. The chain uses TRBV18 and TRBJ2-7; a weak D match, TRBD2 (6 bases). The CDR3 is 12 amino acids. The germline V gene encodes CDR1 KGHSH and CDR2 LQKENI.

This clonotype was observed a few times. The CDR3 coding sequence is TGCGCCAGCAGCCAGAGCGGGACTACCGCACGTGAAGCTTTCTTT. It codes for CASSQSGTTAREAFF. The rearrangement uses TRBV4-1 and TRBJ1-1, with D tentatively TRBD1 (5 bases). Germline V gene sequence: CDR1 MGHRA, CDR2 YSYEKL. This CDR3 region has 15 residues. Between the trimmed V and J ends, which lost 3 bases and 7 bases, there was a span of 18 bases.

The J gene is TRBJ2-7, the V gene TRBV20-1; D is perhaps TRBD1 (5 bases). The CDR3 spans 16 residues. CDR1 DFQATT and CDR2 SNEGSKA come from the germline V gene (reference sequence). V was shortened by 2 bases and J by 2 bases, with 19 bases between the two germline ends. DNA for the CDR3: TGCAGTGCTAGAAAAACACCGGGCAGGGTGGCCTACGAGCAGTACTTC. Encoded protein: CSARKTPGRVAYEQYF.

CDR3 nucleotide sequence: TGCAGCGCCAAAAGGGGTTTCAATGAGCAGTTCTTC. Translating it yields CSAKRGFNEQFF. The chain carries TRBV29-1 and TRBJ2-1; D is perhaps TRBD1 (5 bases). V lost 7 bases and J lost 6, with 13 bases in between. CDR1 is SQVTM and CDR2 is ANQGSEA in the germline V gene. This CDR3 contains 12 residues.

The sample holds one count of this clonotype. An end of the junction does not agree with germline; a read error may underlie this. The gene calls are TRBV3-1 and TRBJ2-5, with D possibly TRBD1 on 6 matching bases. This CDR3 is built from 12 residues. Germline CDR1 LGHDT, CDR2 YNNKEL (reference sequence). CDR3 in DNA: TGTGCCAGCAGGGAAACAGGGAGAAGAAAGTTCTTC. This encodes CASRETGRRKFF.

This clonotype was counted only a few times. J is TRBJ2-5 and V is TRBV29-1; either TRBD1 or TRBD2 may fit D (5 bases each). Germline V gene data show CDR1 as SQVTM and CDR2 as ANQGSEA. Between the trimmed V and J ends, which lost 4 bases and 0 bases, there was a span of 6 bases. This CDR3 is 12 amino acids long. The CDR3 protein is CSVAGHQETQYF. In DNA, the CDR3 is TGCAGCGTTGCGGGGCACCAAGAGACCCAGTACTTC.

To note about this clonotype: Likely a read error: the CDR3 ends without its conserved phenylalanine or tryptophan. V gene TRBV11-1 combines with J gene TRBJ2-7; TRBD1 is a possible D gene (5 bases). Germline V gene lookup returns CDR1 SGHAT and CDR2 FQDESV (reference sequence). V was shortened by 5 bases and J by 6 bases, with 14 bases between the two germline ends. The CDR3 is made up of 13 amino acids. The chain's CDR3 is CASSQDNTGEQYS. The DNA of the CDR3 is TGTGCCAGCAGCCAGGACAACACCGGCGAGCAGTACTCC.

This clonotype was detected only a few times. The gene calls are TRBV20-1 and TRBJ2-7; D is tentatively TRBD1 or TRBD2 (5 bases each). The V end lost 6 bases, the J end lost 3 bases, and 21 bases lay between the germline ends. The germline V gene encodes CDR1 DFQATT and CDR2 SNEGSKA (reference sequence). CDR3 size: 15 residues. CDR3 bases: TGCAGTGCCTCTCCGGGGAAGGACAAGTACTACGAGCAGTACTTC. It codes for CSASPGKDKYYEQYF.

This clonotype occurred a few times. The chain couples TRBV3-1 to TRBJ2-5; D is perhaps TRBD2 (5 bases). From germline, CDR1 is LGHDT and CDR2 YNNKEL (reference sequence). This CDR3 has 12 residues. Trimming pared 5 bases from V and 8 bases from J, leaving 12 bases between. The CDR3, as DNA: TGTGCCAGCAGCGTCCCCCGGGGAACCCAGTACTTC. Its protein product is CASSVPRGTQYF.

The chain recombines TRBV2 with TRBJ2-1; 8 bases align to TRBD2. Unmatched junction bases numbered 20, after V lost 6 bases and J lost 7 bases. The germline V gene encodes CDR1 SNHLY and CDR2 FYNNEI. This CDR3 is built from 18 residues. CDR3 in DNA: TGTGCCAGCAGCAGGGGAAGGGCGGGAGGCCCCGGGTCGAATGAGCAGTTCTTC. It codes for CASSRGRAGGPGSNEQFF.